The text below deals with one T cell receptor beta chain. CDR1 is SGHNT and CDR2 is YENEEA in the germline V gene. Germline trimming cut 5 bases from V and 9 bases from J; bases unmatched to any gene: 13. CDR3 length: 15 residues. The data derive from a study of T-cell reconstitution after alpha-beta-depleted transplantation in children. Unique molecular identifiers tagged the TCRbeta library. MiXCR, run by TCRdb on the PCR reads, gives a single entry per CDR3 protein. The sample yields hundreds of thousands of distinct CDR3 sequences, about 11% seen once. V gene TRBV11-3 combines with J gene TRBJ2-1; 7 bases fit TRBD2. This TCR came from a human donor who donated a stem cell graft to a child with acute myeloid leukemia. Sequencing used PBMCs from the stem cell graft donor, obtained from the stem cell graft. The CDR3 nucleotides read TGTGCCAGCAGCCGGGACGCGGGAGAATTTGCTGAGCAGTTCTTC. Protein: CASSRDAGEFAEQFF.